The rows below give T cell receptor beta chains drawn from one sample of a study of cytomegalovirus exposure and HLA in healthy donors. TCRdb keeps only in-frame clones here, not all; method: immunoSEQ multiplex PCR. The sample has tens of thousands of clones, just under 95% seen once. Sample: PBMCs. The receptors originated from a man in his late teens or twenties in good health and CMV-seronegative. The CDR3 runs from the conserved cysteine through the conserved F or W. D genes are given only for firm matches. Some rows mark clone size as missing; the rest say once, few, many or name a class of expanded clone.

CDR3: CASRDRDTDTQYF
DNA: TGTGCCAGCCGGGACAGGGACACAGATACGCAGTATTTT
J: TRBJ2-3
D: TRBD1
V: TRBV2
size: NA

CDR3: CASSYSGLWGTEAFF
DNA: TGTGCCAGCAGTTACTCGGGACTTTGGGGCACTGAAGCTTTCTTT
J: TRBJ1-1
D: NA
V: TRBV6-5
size: NA

CDR3: CASSLGSGLAGEQFF
DNA: TGTGCCAGCAGCTTGGGTTCAGGACTAGCGGGAGAGCAGTTCTTC
J: TRBJ2-1
D: TRBD2
V: TRBV5-4
size: few

CDR3: CASGPPDSHNQPQHF
DNA: TGTGCTAGTGGTCCCCCGGACAGCCACAATCAGCCCCAGCATTTT
J: TRBJ1-5
D: NA
V: TRBV12-5
size: NA

CDR3: CAISEPGSHRGEETQYF
DNA: TGTGCCATCAGTGAGCCCGGGAGTCACAGGGGAGAAGAGACCCAGTACTTC
J: TRBJ2-5
D: NA
V: TRBV10-3
size: NA

CDR3: CASRGLGGLGTEAFF
DNA: TGTGCCAGCAGGGGACTGGGGGGTCTAGGCACTGAAGCTTTCTTT
J: TRBJ1-1
D: NA
V: TRBV6-1
size: NA

CDR3: CASSYSKTDYGYTF
DNA: TGTGCCAGCAGTTACTCGAAGACAGACTATGGCTACACCTTC
J: TRBJ1-2
D: NA
V: TRBV6-5
size: NA

CDR3: CAWSVRGSYGYTF
DNA: TGTGCCTGGAGTGTAAGGGGGAGCTATGGCTACACCTTC
J: TRBJ1-2
D: NA
V: TRBV30
size: NA

CDR3: CASSLDAQRGANTGELFF
DNA: TGTGCCAGCAGCTTAGATGCCCAGCGGGGAGCGAACACCGGGGAGCTGTTTTTT
J: TRBJ2-2
D: TRBD2
V: TRBV11-3
size: NA

CDR3: CAWKGQQVGEQYF
DNA: TGTGCCTGGAAGGGACAGCAGGTCGGCGAGCAGTACTTC
J: TRBJ2-7
D: TRBD1
V: TRBV30
size: NA

CDR3: CASSIETGLGYGYTF
DNA: TGTGCCAGTAGTATAGAAACAGGTCTTGGTTATGGCTACACCTTC
J: TRBJ1-2
D: NA
V: TRBV19
size: NA

CDR3: CASTSGTASYNEQFF
DNA: TGTGCCAGTACCTCCGGGACAGCATCCTACAATGAGCAGTTCTTC
J: TRBJ2-1
D: TRBD1
V: TRBV19
size: NA

CDR3: CASSIGRRGYFEQYF
DNA: TGTGCCAGTAGTATCGGGCGCAGGGGGTATTTCGAGCAGTACTTC
J: TRBJ2-7
D: TRBD1
V: TRBV19
size: NA

CDR3: CASRGTGTSSGANVLTF
DNA: TGTGCCAGCAGGGGGACAGGGACTAGCTCTGGGGCCAACGTCCTGACTTTC
J: TRBJ2-6
D: NA
V: TRBV2
size: once

CDR3: CASSLRQPQHF
DNA: TGTGCCAGCAGCCTCCGGCAGCCCCAGCATTTT
J: TRBJ1-5
D: NA
V: TRBV6-4
size: NA

CDR3: CASSDWDSWSSYEQYF
DNA: TGTGCCAGCAGTGATTGGGACAGTTGGAGCTCCTACGAGCAGTACTTC
J: TRBJ2-7
D: TRBD1
V: TRBV2
size: NA

CDR3: CSVEERPTSGRVDTQYF
DNA: TGCAGCGTTGAAGAAAGGCCGACTAGCGGGAGGGTGGATACGCAGTATTTT
J: TRBJ2-3
D: TRBD2
V: TRBV29-1
size: NA

CDR3: CASSQFLRGLLKSYEQYF
DNA: TGCGCCAGCAGCCAATTCCTCCGGGGACTACTAAAGTCCTACGAGCAGTACTTC
J: TRBJ2-7
D: TRBD2
V: TRBV5-1
size: NA

CDR3: CASGLWDSDTEAFF
DNA: TGTGCCAGCGGCCTCTGGGACAGTGACACTGAAGCTTTCTTT
J: TRBJ1-1
D: TRBD1
V: TRBV6-5
size: once

CDR3: CASSAGSGTYEQYF
DNA: TGTGCCAGTAGCGCCGGGAGCGGCACCTACGAGCAGTACTTC
J: TRBJ2-7
D: NA
V: TRBV19
size: NA

CDR3: CASGISGDSYEQYF
DNA: TGTGCTAGTGGTATAAGCGGGGACTCCTACGAGCAGTACTTC
J: TRBJ2-7
D: TRBD2
V: TRBV12-5
size: NA

CDR3: CASSYNRNPGNTIYF
DNA: TGTGCCAGCAGTTACAACAGGAACCCTGGAAACACCATATATTTT
J: TRBJ1-3
D: NA
V: TRBV6-5
size: NA

CDR3: CASSQPTSGSYNEQFF
DNA: TGTGCCAGCAGCCAGCCGACTAGCGGGAGCTACAATGAGCAGTTCTTC
J: TRBJ2-1
D: TRBD2
V: TRBV4-2
size: NA

CDR3: CATTGEGRYGYTF
DNA: TGTGCCACCACGGGGGAAGGGCGCTATGGCTACACCTTC
J: TRBJ1-2
D: NA
V: TRBV19
size: NA

CDR3: CASSQGHSNYGYTF
DNA: TGTGCCAGTAGTCAGGGGCACTCTAACTATGGCTACACCTTC
J: TRBJ1-2
D: NA
V: TRBV19
size: NA

CDR3: CASSLDSLSNQPQHF
DNA: TGCGCCAGCAGCTTGGACAGCCTTAGCAATCAGCCCCAGCATTTT
J: TRBJ1-5
D: NA
V: TRBV5-1
size: NA